The 8 T cell receptor beta chains given below trace back to one sample, sequenced in a study of blood T cells in healthy people across ages. Primers used in a second PCR of about 7 to 12 cycles were a sample-barcoded 5' primer and a J-beta primer mix. From the 5' RACE reads, TCRdb called clonotypes with MiXCR, one entry per CDR3 protein. This sample has fewer than 650,000 distinct CDR3 sequences, with over 25% found just once. These data were also reused for a study on T cells of mothers and their children.

Input material: blood. These receptors were obtained from a boy between 2 and 10 years old in good health.

This clonotype has more than one count but fewer than ten. V and J are TRBV19 and TRBJ2-5, with D possibly being TRBD1 (5 bases). Trimming took off 3 bases at V and 4 bases at J, with 15 bases between the two ends. The CDR3 spans 15 residues. CDR1 is LNHDA, CDR2 SQIVND, per germline (reference sequence). CDR3 nucleotide sequence: TGTGCCAGTAGTATGCCCAGGGAAGACTTAGAGACCCAGTACTTC. It is translated as CASSMPREDLETQYF.

This clonotype was counted a few times. The chain employs TRBV14 and TRBJ2-4, with a possible D match to TRBD1 (6 bases). Germline V gene lookup returns CDR1 SGHDN and CDR2 FVKESK. Trimming stripped 5 bases from V and 8 bases from J, with 16 bases between. The CDR3 spans 14 residues. CDR3 coding DNA: TGTGCCAGCAGCAACAGGGCAGGGTTGGACATTCAGTACTTC. Amino acid sequence: CASSNRAGLDIQYF.

This clonotype was seen more than once but under ten times. The V and J genes are TRBV5-5 and TRBJ2-5, with TRBD1 matching 8 bases. V lost 6 bases and J lost 2; bases outside the gene matches: 12. Germline assignment: CDR1 SGHKS and CDR2 YYEKEE (reference sequence). The length of the CDR3 is 16 residues. The CDR3 nucleotides read TGTGCCAGCAACGGACCCGGGACAGGACCTCAAGAGACCCAGTACTTC. Its protein product is CASNGPGTGPQETQYF.

The chain is built from TRBV2 and TRBJ1-5; a weak D match, TRBD1 (6 bases). The CDR3 runs 14 residues. Trimming shortened V by 6 bases and J by 2 bases, and 11 bases separated the two germline ends. Germline values: CDR1 SNHLY, CDR2 FYNNEI. CDR3 protein: CASSPEGGNQPQHF. In nucleotides, the CDR3 is TGTGCCAGCAGCCCAGAGGGGGGCAATCAGCCCCAGCATTTT.

The V call is TRBV6-1, the J call TRBJ2-5, with a possible D match to TRBD2 (5 bases). Trimming took off 7 bases at V and 4 bases at J, with 16 bases between the two ends. Per the germline V gene, CDR1 is MNHNS and CDR2 is SASEGT. The CDR3 runs 14 residues. The CDR3 DNA is TGTGCCAGCACCGCCGAGGTCGGGGTAGAGACCCAGTACTTC. As protein: CASTAEVGVETQYF.

This chain links TRBV11-2 with TRBJ2-7; TRBD1 might be the D (5 bases). Trimming removed 5 bases from V and 3 bases from J, with 14 bases in between. The CDR3 spans 14 residues. The V gene's germline CDR1 is SGHAT and CDR2 FQNNGV. The CDR3 DNA follows: TGTGCCAGCAGCCCACCGGACACATACTACGAGCAGTACTTC. Its translation is CASSPPDTYYEQYF.

The chain has TRBV2 and TRBJ2-5, with 7 bases aligning to TRBD1. The CDR3 extends over 15 amino acids. Germline V gene data show CDR1 as SNHLY and CDR2 as FYNNEI. Trimming took 6 bases from V and 5 from J; bases not matched to a gene: 12. Written as DNA, the CDR3 is TGTGCCAGCAGCCCGGAAAATGACAGGGTTGAGACCCAGTACTTC. Protein product: CASSPENDRVETQYF.

The table lists this clonotype with a few counts. The gene calls are TRBV6-5 and TRBJ2-1; either TRBD1 or TRBD2 may fit D (8 bases each). The CDR3 spans 21 residues. Germline-derived CDR1 and CDR2 are MNHEY and SVGAGI. The V end lost 0 bases, the J end lost 5 bases, and 29 bases lay between the germline ends. The CDR3 here is CASSYSGRGRLGSGADNEQFF. CDR3 DNA: TGTGCCAGCAGTTACTCGGGCAGGGGGCGCCTAGGTAGCGGGGCTGACAATGAGCAGTTCTTC.